These T cell receptor beta chains were read from a single sample in a study of spatial heterogeneity in lung cancer. Each CDR3 protein gets one entry after TCRdb re-called the 5' RACE reads with MiXCR. The sample contains about 9,200 distinct CDR3 sequences, 6.5% to 9% of which appear only once. The sequencing used lung tumor tissue, collected at surgery. Source of these receptors: a male donor with early-stage non-small cell lung cancer. The CDR3 runs from the conserved cysteine through the conserved F or W. D genes are given only for firm matches. For some rows the clone size is stated as once, few or many, or as a class when expanded; others skip it.

v_gene	abundance	d_gene	j_gene	CDR3aa	CDR3nt
TRBV21-1	many	-	TRBJ2-5	CASSKARRRGETQYF	TGTGCCAGCAGCAAGGCCAGGCGGCGGGGGGAGACCCAGTACTTC
TRBV2	few	-	TRBJ1-2	CASSEQGNYGYTF	TGTGCCAGCAGTGAACAGGGAAACTATGGCTACACCTTC
TRBV7-9	many	TRBD1	TRBJ1-4	CASSVSGTGGSEKLFF	TGTGCCAGCAGCGTGTCCGGGACAGGGGGCAGTGAAAAACTGTTTTTT
TRBV23-1	many	TRBD1	TRBJ1-6	CASSPAAREGAHNSPLHF	TGCGCCAGCAGCCCGGCGGCACGAGAGGGGGCTCATAATTCACCCCTCCACTTT
TRBV6-1	many	-	TRBJ2-5	CASSVGVGETQYF	TGTGCCAGCAGTGTTGGGGTTGGTGAGACCCAGTACTTC
TRBV29-1	-	-	TRBJ2-7	CSVEDGDGSSYEQYF	TGCAGCGTTGAAGATGGGGACGGGAGCTCCTACGAGCAGTACTTC
TRBV5-1	many	TRBD1	TRBJ1-2	CASSSRDSRRDGYTF	TGCGCCAGCAGCTCCCGGGACAGCCGGCGGGATGGCTACACCTTC
TRBV7-2	-	-	TRBJ2-5	CASSVGGGLETQYF	TGTGCCAGCAGCGTAGGCGGCGGCCTAGAGACCCAGTACTTC
TRBV19	many	TRBD2	TRBJ2-6	CASSPGGGSGANVLTF	TGTGCCAGTAGCCCCGGGGGGGGCTCTGGGGCCAACGTCCTGACTTTC
TRBV28	-	TRBD1	TRBJ1-5	CASRIGRQGSNQPQHF	TGTGCCAGCAGAATTGGGAGACAGGGAAGCAATCAGCCCCAGCATTTT
TRBV29-1	few	-	TRBJ2-2	CSVLTWAGELFF	TGCAGCGTTCTTACTTGGGCCGGGGAGCTGTTTTTT
TRBV11-2	many	-	TRBJ1-6	CASSLDEMEGRPLHF	TGTGCCAGCAGCTTAGATGAGATGGAGGGGCGACCCCTCCACTTT
TRBV14	few	TRBD1	TRBJ2-7	CASSPYRGTYEQYF	TGTGCCAGCAGCCCCTACAGGGGAACCTACGAGCAGTACTTC
TRBV20-1	few	TRBD2	TRBJ2-5	CSARDSERGAQGTQYF	TGCAGTGCTAGAGATTCGGAGCGGGGCGCCCAGGGGACCCAGTACTTC
TRBV6-5	many	-	TRBJ2-5	CASRGLETQYF	TGTGCCAGCAGGGGACTCGAGACCCAGTACTTC
TRBV11-2	many	TRBD2	TRBJ2-5	CASSLLGGGPQETQYF	TGTGCCAGCAGCCTACTCGGCGGGGGTCCCCAAGAGACCCAGTACTTC
TRBV27	many	TRBD1	TRBJ2-2	CASSLFSWTGGSNTGELFF	TGTGCCAGCAGTTTATTTTCGTGGACAGGGGGATCCAACACCGGGGAGCTGTTTTTT
TRBV9	large	TRBD2	TRBJ2-1	CASSTPLAGASYNEQFF	TGTGCCAGCAGCACCCCGCTAGCGGGAGCGTCCTACAATGAGCAGTTCTTC
TRBV7-8	medium-sized	-	TRBJ2-7	CASSRDSTGYEQYF	TGTGCCAGCAGCCGTGACTCGACAGGCTACGAGCAGTACTTC
TRBV2	-	-	TRBJ2-5	CASSVRQQQETQYF	TGTGCCAGCAGTGTCCGCCAGCAACAAGAGACCCAGTACTTC
TRBV24-1	many	TRBD1	TRBJ1-1	CATSVGQGRLTEAFF	TGTGCCACCAGTGTGGGACAGGGGCGGTTGACTGAAGCTTTCTTT
TRBV12-5	many	-	TRBJ2-2	CASGLVLEELDTGELFF	TGTGCTAGTGGTTTGGTACTTGAGGAGTTGGACACCGGGGAGCTGTTTTTT
TRBV2	many	TRBD1	TRBJ1-4	CADQGAEREKLFF	TGTGCCGACCAGGGGGCTGAACGGGAAAAACTGTTTTTT
TRBV5-1	many	-	TRBJ1-3	CASSLALSSGNTIYF	TGCGCCAGCAGCTTGGCCCTGAGCTCTGGAAACACCATATATTTT
TRBV4-2	many	-	TRBJ2-2	CASSRANTGELFF	TGTGCCAGCAGCCGAGCGAACACCGGGGAGCTGTTTTTT
TRBV2	many	-	TRBJ1-1	CASSVDSEVEAFF	TGTGCCAGCAGTGTTGACTCCGAAGTTGAAGCTTTCTTT
TRBV11-2	many	-	TRBJ1-2	CASSLGGGRPHTF	TGTGCCAGCAGCTTAGGGGGTGGCAGACCCCACACCTTC
TRBV20-1	medium-sized	TRBD2	TRBJ2-7	CSARGASGTRGEQYF	TGCAGTGCTAGAGGAGCTAGCGGGACAAGGGGCGAGCAGTACTTC
TRBV28	many	-	TRBJ2-7	CASSLGGGAHEQYF	TGTGCCAGCAGTTTAGGTGGGGGCGCCCACGAGCAGTACTTC
TRBV4-3	many	-	TRBJ2-7	CASSQDSQHLYEQYF	TGCGCCAGCAGCCAAGACAGCCAACACCTCTACGAGCAGTACTTC
TRBV28	medium-sized	-	TRBJ2-7	CASSLEGAYEQYF	TGTGCCAGCAGTTTGGAGGGGGCCTACGAGCAGTACTTC
TRBV20-1	many	TRBD1	TRBJ2-5	CSVSRTGETQYF	TGCAGTGTCAGCAGGACAGGGGAGACCCAGTACTTC
TRBV4-3	many	-	TRBJ1-2	CASSQDLGVSGYTF	TGCGCCAGCAGCCAAGATTTAGGGGTTAGCGGCTACACCTTC
TRBV5-1	many	TRBD1	TRBJ1-3	CASGRDREGNTIYF	TGCGCCAGCGGACGGGACAGGGAGGGAAACACCATATATTTT
TRBV5-1	many	TRBD2	TRBJ2-3	CASRGWTSGGTDTQYF	TGCGCCAGCAGAGGCTGGACTAGCGGGGGCACAGATACGCAGTATTTT
TRBV28	-	-	TRBJ2-1	CASSLGRDPLGEQFF	TGTGCCAGCAGCTTGGGGCGGGACCCATTAGGAGAGCAGTTCTTC
TRBV5-1	many	TRBD2	TRBJ2-7	CASSTGTSGFVYEQYF	TGCGCCAGCAGTACCGGGACTAGCGGGTTTGTATACGAGCAGTACTTC
TRBV19	many	-	TRBJ2-1	CASSIQGHPSYNEQFF	TGTGCCAGTAGTATCCAAGGACATCCCTCCTACAATGAGCAGTTCTTC
TRBV2	few	-	TRBJ1-1	CASSPGAFVAEAFF	TGTGCCAGCAGCCCCGGGGCCTTCGTAGCTGAAGCTTTCTTT
TRBV6-6	many	TRBD1	TRBJ2-7	CASSSPGQGAYEQYF	TGTGCCAGCAGTTCGCCGGGACAGGGGGCGTACGAGCAGTACTTC
TRBV20-1	-	-	TRBJ1-1	CSARDPGQPGSTEAFF	TGCAGTGCTAGAGATCCAGGACAGCCAGGGAGCACTGAAGCTTTCTTT